A selection of T cell receptor beta chains follows, all from one sample in a study of identical twins. TCRdb used MiXCR to reprocess the 5' RACE reads, holding one entry per CDR3 protein. Among about 490,000 distinct CDR3 sequences listed, over 12% were seen once. This sample also belongs to another study, concerning yellow fever vaccine responses in identical twins.

The sequencing input was CD4+ T cells sorted from blood. The receptors shown here come from a woman aged 18-29 years in good health. CDR3s include the opening cysteine and the closing phenylalanine or tryptophan. D genes are given only for firm matches. Clone size appears in some rows only: once, few, many, or a class for an expanded clone.

clone size	D gene	V gene	J gene	CDR3 DNA	CDR3 protein
few	-	TRBV12-3/TRBV12-4	TRBJ2-7	TGTGCCAGCAGTCCAACGCCGACCTACGAGCAGTACTTC	CASSPTPTYEQYF
few	-	TRBV24-1	TRBJ2-2	TGTGCCACCAGTGATCCCAGCGTTCCGAACACCGGGGAGCTGTTTTTT	CATSDPSVPNTGELFF
few	-	TRBV5-6	TRBJ2-1	TGTGCCAGCAGCTCCCTAACGGGACTCCTTCAGTTCTTC	CASSSLTGLLQFF
few	-	TRBV5-1	TRBJ1-4	TGCGCCAGCAGCTTGGAAGGAGCAACTAATGAAAAACTGTTTTTT	CASSLEGATNEKLFF
many	-	TRBV4-1	TRBJ2-1	TGCGCCAGCAGCCAAGCTTACAATGAGCAGTTCTTC	CASSQAYNEQFF
-	-	TRBV4-1	TRBJ2-2	TGCGCCAGCAGCCAAGATGTGCCAGCGTGGAACACCGGGGAGCTGTTTTTT	CASSQDVPAWNTGELFF
-	TRBD1	TRBV5-1	TRBJ2-3	TGCGCCAGCAGCCCGACAGGGTTGCTCACAGATACGCAGTATTTT	CASSPTGLLTDTQYF
-	TRBD2	TRBV20-1	TRBJ2-5	TGCAGTGCTAGGGGGACTAGCGGGCTCCAAGAGACCCAGTACTTC	CSARGTSGLQETQYF
few	TRBD1	TRBV5-1	TRBJ2-1	TGCGCCAGCAGCTTGGCCGCTAAGGACAGGGGGCGGTTGGATGAGCAGTTCTTC	CASSLAAKDRGRLDEQFF
few	-	TRBV2	TRBJ2-4	TGTGCCAGCAGTGATCCGCTGCCTAACCAAAACATTCAGTACTTC	CASSDPLPNQNIQYF
-	-	TRBV20-1	TRBJ2-3	TGCAGTGCCCCCGGGCAGGGCGTTTGGGGCACAGATACGCAGTATTTT	CSAPGQGVWGTDTQYF
-	TRBD1	TRBV20-1	TRBJ2-5	TGCAGTGCTAGAGGACAGGGGGCAGAGACCCAGTACTTC	CSARGQGAETQYF
-	-	TRBV5-1	TRBJ2-1	TGCGCCAGCAGCTACCGGGCTAGCGAGGATGAGCAGTTCTTC	CASSYRASEDEQFF
once	-	TRBV20-1	TRBJ2-3	TGCAGTGCGGTAGAAAACACAGATACGCAGTATTTT	CSAVENTDTQYF
-	TRBD2	TRBV20-1	TRBJ2-3	TGCAGTGCTAGAGGCGTTTCGGCGGGGGGGCCAACAGATACGCAGTATTTT	CSARGVSAGGPTDTQYF
-	-	TRBV29-1	TRBJ2-7	TGCAGCGTTGAGGAGGGAGCCCCTTTGAGGGAGCAGTACTTC	CSVEEGAPLREQYF
few	-	TRBV2	TRBJ2-7	TGTGCCAGCACCTTCCGGGACACAACCTACGAGCAGTACTTC	CASTFRDTTYEQYF
-	-	TRBV6-4	TRBJ2-1	TGTGCCAGCAGTGGAGGAGTCTGGAATGAGCAGTTCTTC	CASSGGVWNEQFF
-	-	TRBV5-4	TRBJ1-1	TGTGCCATCAGCTTGGGGGGGAACACTGAAGCTTTCTTT	CAISLGGNTEAFF
few	TRBD1	TRBV6-1	TRBJ1-4	TGTGCCAGCAGCTCAACCGGGACAGGGTTTGAAAAACTGTTTTTT	CASSSTGTGFEKLFF
few	-	TRBV29-1	TRBJ2-6	TGCAGCGTGGACTACCCCGGGGCCAACGTCCTGACTTTC	CSVDYPGANVLTF
-	-	TRBV19	TRBJ2-7	TGTGCCAGTAGTACTTTTGGGACGAGCTACGAGCAGTACTTC	CASSTFGTSYEQYF
many	TRBD2	TRBV12-3/TRBV12-4	TRBJ2-7	TGTGCCAGCAGGGGAAGCGGGAGCTCCTACGAGCAGTACTTC	CASRGSGSSYEQYF
-	TRBD2	TRBV10-3	TRBJ2-3	TGTGCCATCAGCTTCATAGCGGGGAGTAGCACAGATACGCAGTATTTT	CAISFIAGSSTDTQYF
few	-	TRBV12-3/TRBV12-4	TRBJ2-5	TGTGCCAGCAGGGGCACCTATGCCAAAGAGACCCAGTACTTC	CASRGTYAKETQYF
many	-	TRBV28	TRBJ2-3	TGTGCCAGCAGTTCGTCCGGGACTGCCACAGATACGCAGTATTTT	CASSSSGTATDTQYF
few	-	TRBV4-1	TRBJ1-2	TGCGCCAGCAGCCTCCCAGGGGTGGATAACGTATATGGCTACACCTTC	CASSLPGVDNVYGYTF
-	-	TRBV7-3	TRBJ2-7	TGTGCCAGCAGCCCAATAATAACGGGACGAATAGACGGGGGTTACGAGCAGTACTTC	CASSPIITGRIDGGYEQYF
few	-	TRBV5-1	TRBJ2-5	TGCGCCAGCACCCCAGAGGGCGCGGGGCCAGAGACCCAGTACTTC	CASTPEGAGPETQYF
-	TRBD1	TRBV15	TRBJ2-7	TGTGCCACCAGCAAAGAACAGGGGGCTTTATACGAGCAGTACTTC	CATSKEQGALYEQYF
-	-	TRBV29-1	TRBJ2-3	TGCAGCGTTGCGGGAGTCGGCACAGATACGCAGTATTTT	CSVAGVGTDTQYF
few	-	TRBV12-3/TRBV12-4	TRBJ2-1	TGTGCCCTCAATTCGCTCCCCAAGGGCTACAATGAGCAGTTCTTC	CALNSLPKGYNEQFF
-	-	TRBV7-8	TRBJ2-1	TGTGCCAGCAGCTTAGTTCCGTTAACGCAGTTCTTC	CASSLVPLTQFF
-	-	TRBV10-3	TRBJ2-4	TGTGCCGAAACGTTGGAGGGGATGGATAACATTCAGTACTTC	CAETLEGMDNIQYF
-	-	TRBV24-1	TRBJ2-7	TGTGCCACCAGTGATACACGACCCCTAGGCCCGCCTAATCTCTCCTACGAGCAGTACTTC	CATSDTRPLGPPNLSYEQYF
few	-	TRBV7-9	TRBJ2-1	TGTGCCAGCAGCTTCGCAACTGAGCAGTTCTTC	CASSFATEQFF
-	-	TRBV19	TRBJ2-2	TGTGCCAGTAGTATGTCCGTCTCCGGGCTAGCGAACACCGGGGAGCTGTTTTTT	CASSMSVSGLANTGELFF